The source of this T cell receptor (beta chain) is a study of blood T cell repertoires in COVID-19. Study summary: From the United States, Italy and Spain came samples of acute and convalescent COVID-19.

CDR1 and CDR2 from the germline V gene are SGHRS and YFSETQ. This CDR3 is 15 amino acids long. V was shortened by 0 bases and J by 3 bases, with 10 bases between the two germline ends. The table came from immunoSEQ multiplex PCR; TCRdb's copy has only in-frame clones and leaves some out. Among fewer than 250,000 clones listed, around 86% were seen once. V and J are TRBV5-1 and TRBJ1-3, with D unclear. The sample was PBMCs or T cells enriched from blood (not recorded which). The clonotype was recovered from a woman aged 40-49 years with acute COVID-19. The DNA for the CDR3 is TGCGCCAGCAGCTTGGCCCCCGGCGGTGGAAACACCATATATTTT. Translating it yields CASSLAPGGGNTIYF.